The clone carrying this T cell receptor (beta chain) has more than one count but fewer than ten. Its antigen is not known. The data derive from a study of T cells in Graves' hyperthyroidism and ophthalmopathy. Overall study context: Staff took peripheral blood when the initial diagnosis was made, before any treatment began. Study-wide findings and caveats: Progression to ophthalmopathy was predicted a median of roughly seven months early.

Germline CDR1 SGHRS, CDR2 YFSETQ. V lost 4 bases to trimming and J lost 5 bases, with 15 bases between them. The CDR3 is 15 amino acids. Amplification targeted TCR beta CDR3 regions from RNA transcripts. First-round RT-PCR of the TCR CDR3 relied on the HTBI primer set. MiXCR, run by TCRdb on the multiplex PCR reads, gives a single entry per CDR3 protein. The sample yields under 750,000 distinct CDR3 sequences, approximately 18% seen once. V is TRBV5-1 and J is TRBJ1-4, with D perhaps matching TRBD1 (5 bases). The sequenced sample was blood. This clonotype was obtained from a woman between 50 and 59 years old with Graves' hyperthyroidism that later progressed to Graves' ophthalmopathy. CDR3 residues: CASSAGTLGNEKLFF. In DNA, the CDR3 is TGCGCCAGCAGCGCTGGGACGCTCGGGAATGAAAAACTGTTTTTT.